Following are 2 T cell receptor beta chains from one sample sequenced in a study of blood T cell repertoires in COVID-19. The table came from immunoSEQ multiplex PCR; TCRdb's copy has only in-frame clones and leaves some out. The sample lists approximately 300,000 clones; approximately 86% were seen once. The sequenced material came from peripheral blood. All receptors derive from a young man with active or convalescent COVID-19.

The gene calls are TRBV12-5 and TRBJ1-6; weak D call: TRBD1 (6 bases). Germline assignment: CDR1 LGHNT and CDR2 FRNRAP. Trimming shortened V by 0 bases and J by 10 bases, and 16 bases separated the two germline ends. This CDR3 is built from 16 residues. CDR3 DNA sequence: TGTGCTAGTGGTTTGGTACTCCTCGCAGGGACATCACCCCTCCACTTT. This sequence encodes CASGLVLLAGTSPLHF.

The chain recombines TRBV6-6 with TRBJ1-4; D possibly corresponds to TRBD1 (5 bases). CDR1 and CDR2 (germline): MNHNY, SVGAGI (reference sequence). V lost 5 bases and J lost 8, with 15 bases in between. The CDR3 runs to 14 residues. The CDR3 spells CASSRTTPREKLFF. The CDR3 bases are TGTGCCAGCAGTAGGACAACACCTCGGGAAAAACTGTTTTTT.